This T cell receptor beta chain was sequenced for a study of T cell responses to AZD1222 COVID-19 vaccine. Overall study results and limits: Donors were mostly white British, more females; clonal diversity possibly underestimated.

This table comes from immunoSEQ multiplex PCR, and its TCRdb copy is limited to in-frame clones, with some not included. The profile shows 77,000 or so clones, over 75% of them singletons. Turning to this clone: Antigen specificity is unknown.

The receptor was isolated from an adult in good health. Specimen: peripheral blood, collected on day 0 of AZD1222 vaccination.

As DNA, the CDR3 is TGCGCCAGCAGCTTTAGGCCGGGAGGACAAGATACGCAGTATTTT. Translation gives CASSFRPGGQDTQYF. This sequence joins TRBV5-1 and TRBJ2-3; 7 bases line up with TRBD2. The V segment lost 2 bases and the J segment 5 bases; nucleotides outside the gene matches: 8. CDR1 and CDR2 from the germline V gene are SGHRS and YFSETQ. This CDR3 comprises 15 residues.